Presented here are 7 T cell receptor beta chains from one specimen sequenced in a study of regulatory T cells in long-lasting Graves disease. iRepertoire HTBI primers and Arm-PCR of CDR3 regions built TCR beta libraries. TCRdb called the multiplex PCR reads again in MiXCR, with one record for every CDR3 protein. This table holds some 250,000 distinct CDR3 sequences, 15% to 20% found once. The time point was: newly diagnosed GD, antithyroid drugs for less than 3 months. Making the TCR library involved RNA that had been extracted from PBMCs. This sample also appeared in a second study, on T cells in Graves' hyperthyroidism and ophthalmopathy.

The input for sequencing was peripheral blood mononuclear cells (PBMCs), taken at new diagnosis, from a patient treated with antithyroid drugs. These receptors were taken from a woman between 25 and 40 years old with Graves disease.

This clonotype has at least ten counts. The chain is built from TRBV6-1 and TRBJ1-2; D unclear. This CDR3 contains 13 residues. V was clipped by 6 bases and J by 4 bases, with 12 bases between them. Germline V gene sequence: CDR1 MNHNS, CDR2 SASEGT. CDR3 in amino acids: CASREPGIYGYTF. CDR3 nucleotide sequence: TGTGCCAGCAGGGAACCGGGAATCTATGGCTACACCTTC.

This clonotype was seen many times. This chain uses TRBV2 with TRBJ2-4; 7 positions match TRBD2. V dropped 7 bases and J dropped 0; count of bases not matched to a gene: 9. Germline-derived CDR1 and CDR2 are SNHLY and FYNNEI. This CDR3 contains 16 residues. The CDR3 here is CASMPGLRLAKNIQYF. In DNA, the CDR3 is TGTGCCAGCATGCCGGGACTACGGTTAGCCAAAAACATTCAGTACTTC.

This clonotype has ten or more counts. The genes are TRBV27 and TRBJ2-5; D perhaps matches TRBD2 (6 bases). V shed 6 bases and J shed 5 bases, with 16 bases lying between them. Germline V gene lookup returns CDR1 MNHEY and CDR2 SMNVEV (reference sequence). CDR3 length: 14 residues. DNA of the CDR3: TGTGCCAGCAGGCCAAACCGGGAGTGGGAGACCCAGTACTTC. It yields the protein CASRPNREWETQYF.

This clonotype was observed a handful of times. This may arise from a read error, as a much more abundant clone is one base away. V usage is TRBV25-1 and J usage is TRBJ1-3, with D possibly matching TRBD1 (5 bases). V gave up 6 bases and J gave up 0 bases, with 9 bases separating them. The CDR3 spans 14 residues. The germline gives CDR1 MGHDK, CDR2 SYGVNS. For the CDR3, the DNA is TGTGCCAGCAGCGCCGGGGGCTCTGGAAACACCATATATTTT. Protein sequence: CASSAGGSGNTIYF.

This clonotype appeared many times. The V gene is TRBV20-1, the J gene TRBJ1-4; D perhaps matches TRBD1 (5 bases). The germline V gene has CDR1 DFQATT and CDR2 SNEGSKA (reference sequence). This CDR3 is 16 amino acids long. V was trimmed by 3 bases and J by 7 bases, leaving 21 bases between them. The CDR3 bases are TGCAGTGCTAGCTTTCTAGCGGGGTCAGGGTCTGAAAAACTGTTTTTT. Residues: CSASFLAGSGSEKLFF.

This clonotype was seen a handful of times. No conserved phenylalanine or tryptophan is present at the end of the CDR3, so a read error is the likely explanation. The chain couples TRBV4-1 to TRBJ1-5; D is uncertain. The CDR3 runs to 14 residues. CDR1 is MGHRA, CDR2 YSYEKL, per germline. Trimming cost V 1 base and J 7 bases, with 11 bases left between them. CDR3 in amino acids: CASSQVEGSQPQHL. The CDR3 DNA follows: TGCGCCAGCAGCCAAGTCGAGGGCAGCCAGCCCCAGCATCTT.

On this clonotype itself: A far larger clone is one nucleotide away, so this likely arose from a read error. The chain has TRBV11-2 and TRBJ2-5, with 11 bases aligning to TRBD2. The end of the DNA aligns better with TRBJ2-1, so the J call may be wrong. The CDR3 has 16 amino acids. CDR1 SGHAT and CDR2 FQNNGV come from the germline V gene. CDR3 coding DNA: TGTGCCAGCAGCACCCTAGCGGGGGGAGTAAGAAATGAGCAGTTCTTC. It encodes CASSTLAGGVRNEQFF.